This record concerns one T cell receptor beta chain sequence. Its target is unknown. The sample belongs to a study of shared clonotypes between healthy human individuals. The study, taken as a whole, reports: There were few donors, and this limited the genetic and exposure-history diversity represented.

Germline V gene data show CDR1 as SGHTA and CDR2 as FQGTGA. This CDR3 spans 14 amino acids. Trimming cost V 5 bases and J 5 bases, with 15 bases left between them. Clones were read by immunoSEQ multiplex PCR, and TCRdb kept only the in-frame ones, dropping some. The data hold over a million clones, with more than 75% observed a single time. This chain links TRBV7-3 with TRBJ1-2; TRBD1 might be the D (5 bases). The clonotype comes from a man aged 18 to 30 in good health. Some clones in this sample may be carry-over from other donors' samples. Material: memory CD4+ T cells from PBMCs. The subset is: CD45RA-negative fraction. The CDR3 DNA follows: TGTGCCAGCAGCCTGGGGACTCCGCCTTATGGCTACACCTTC. Translated: CASSLGTPPYGYTF.